The next 22 T cell receptor beta chains were all read from a single sample in a study of cytomegalovirus exposure and HLA in healthy donors. PCR used 60 Vbeta primers and 13 Jbeta primers. Assay used: immunoSEQ multiplex PCR; TCRdb lists only in-frame clones, some missing. The profile shows under 200,000 clones, about 77% of them singletons. Sequenced sample: PBMCs. These receptors came from a male donor in good health and CMV-seropositive.

CDR3 sequence reads: CASSPAAQGGYEQYF. CDR3 DNA: TGTGCCAGCAGCCCAGCCGCCCAAGGGGGCTACGAGCAGTACTTC. This rearrangement joins TRBV4-2 to TRBJ2-7, with a tentative D call TRBD1 (6 bases). The CDR3 is made up of 15 amino acids. The V end lost 4 bases, the J end lost 3 bases, and 16 bases lay between the germline ends. Germline CDR1 LGHNA, CDR2 YNFKEQ.

This CDR3 is CASGLREETQYF. CDR3 in DNA: TGTGCCTCCGGGTTAAGGGAGGAGACCCAGTACTTC. The gene calls are TRBV27 and TRBJ2-5; a weak D match, TRBD2 (5 bases). The CDR3 has 12 amino acids. Germline V gives CDR1 MNHEY, CDR2 SMNVEV (reference sequence). Trimming stripped 11 bases from V and 5 bases from J, with 15 bases between.

This chain uses TRBV10-3 with TRBJ1-1; 8 nucleotides match TRBD1. CDR1 is ENHRY and CDR2 is SYGVKD in the germline V gene. Trimming removed 6 bases from V and 5 bases from J; junction bases left unmatched: 8. The CDR3 is 14 residues long. In nucleotides, the CDR3 is TGTGCCATCAGGACACCACAGGGGGGAACTGAAGCTTTCTTT. It yields the protein CAIRTPQGGTEAFF.

Notes on this clone: At one end, the junction sequence differs from germline, possibly due to a read error. The V and J genes are TRBV7-7 and TRBJ2-1; 16 bases agree with TRBD2. Looked up from germline, CDR1 is SSHAT and CDR2 is FNYEAQ (reference sequence). CDR3 size: 20 residues. The CDR3 nucleotides read TGTGCTAGCAGCCCTGGGACTAGCGGGGGGGCGTCCTTATCTGACAATGAGCAGTTCTTC. Protein sequence: CASSPGTSGGASLSDNEQFF.

The rearrangement links TRBV4-3 to TRBJ2-2; D is ambiguous. V was cut by 0 bases and J by 1 base, with 21 bases left in between. The CDR3 spans 20 residues. Germline V gene lookup returns CDR1 LGHNA and CDR2 YSLEER. CDR3 nucleotide sequence: TGCGCCAGCAGCCAAGATTACGGGTGGTCTGGAGTCCAGAACACCGGGGAGCTGTTTTTT. Protein sequence: CASSQDYGWSGVQNTGELFF.

CDR3 nucleotides: TGCGCCAGCAGCCGCCTAGCGGGGGGTTCCTACGAGCAGTACTTC. This translates into CASSRLAGGSYEQYF. V usage is TRBV4-1 and J usage is TRBJ2-7, with TRBD2 matching 11 bases. CDR1 and CDR2 (germline): MGHRA, YSYEKL. V dropped 4 bases and J dropped 1; count of bases not matched to a gene: 3. The CDR3 spans 15 residues.

The V gene is TRBV29-1, the J gene TRBJ1-1, with no clear D. The CDR3 totals 12 residues. In germline, CDR1 is SQVTM, CDR2 ANQGSEA. Trimming took 1 base from V and 1 from J, leaving 4 bases between them. This CDR3 reads CSVEGGNTEAFF. CDR3 DNA sequence: TGCAGCGTTGAAGGCGGGAACACTGAAGCTTTCTTT.

The rearrangement uses TRBV6-5 and TRBJ2-5; TRBD2 matches 8 bases. CDR1 is MNHEY, CDR2 SVGAGI, per germline. The length of the CDR3 is 15 residues. V lost 2 bases to trimming and J lost 3 bases; unmatched junction nucleotides: 5. The CDR3 here is CASSYGGGGKETQYF. Written as DNA, the CDR3 is TGTGCCAGCAGTTACGGAGGCGGGGGGAAAGAGACCCAGTACTTC.

The chain recombines TRBV29-1 with TRBJ1-2; D is possibly TRBD1 (5 bases). Germline CDR1 and CDR2: SQVTM and ANQGSEA. The CDR3 is 13 residues long. Trimming pared 7 bases from V and 2 bases from J, leaving 14 bases between. CDR3 amino acids: CSGLEGANYGYTF. CDR3 DNA: TGCAGCGGACTAGAAGGGGCCAACTATGGCTACACCTTC.

The chain recombines TRBV6-1 with TRBJ2-7, with D perhaps matching TRBD1 (6 bases). The CDR3 runs to 14 residues. Looked up from germline, CDR1 is MNHNS and CDR2 is SASEGT. Deletions cut 8 bases from V and 3 bases from J, with 17 bases between. The DNA of the CDR3 is TGTGCCAGCTCCCAGACAGGACAACTCTACGAGCAGTACTTC. Translation: CASSQTGQLYEQYF.

The chain couples TRBV5-4 to TRBJ1-1, with D possibly being TRBD1 (6 bases). Germline V gene sequence: CDR1 SGHNT, CDR2 YYREEE (reference sequence). V gave up 4 bases and J gave up 5 bases, with 21 bases separating them. This CDR3 has 16 residues. CDR3 coding DNA: TGTGCCAGCAGCGTGTCAGGGGTCGCCCGGAGGACTGAAGCTTTCTTT. This sequence encodes CASSVSGVARRTEAFF.

The chain uses TRBV5-1 and TRBJ1-4; TRBD1 might be the D (5 bases). The CDR3 length is 15 residues. Germline assignment: CDR1 SGHRS and CDR2 YFSETQ. Trimming left V 4 bases short and J 4 bases short, with 14 bases between. CDR3 coding DNA: TGCGCCAGCAGCCCTCCGGGACTCCGTAATGAAAAACTGTTTTTT. Its translation: CASSPPGLRNEKLFF.

This clone has only a few counts. The chain combines TRBV14 with TRBJ1-2; 12 bases match TRBD1. Germline loops: CDR1 SGHDN, CDR2 FVKESK. The ends lost 3 bases at V and 11 bases at J; junction bases unmatched: 13. There are 16 residues in the CDR3. This CDR3 is CASSHLSGTGGVGYTF. CDR3 coding DNA: TGTGCCAGCAGCCATCTCTCCGGGACAGGGGGCGTCGGGTACACCTTC. The full variable domain, completed using reference TRBV14 and TRBJ1-2, is EAGVTQFPSHSVIEKGQTVTLRCDPISGHDNLYWYRRVMGKEIKFLLHFVKESKQDESGMPNNRFLAERTGGTYSTLKVQPAELEDSGVYFCASSHLSGTGGVGYTFGSGTRLTVV.

This chain joins TRBV13 and TRBJ2-1, with TRBD1 matching over 9 bases. The V gene's germline CDR1 is PRHDT and CDR2 FYEKMQ (reference sequence). The CDR3 sequence is 17 residues long. The V segment lost 4 bases and the J segment 2 bases; nucleotides outside the gene matches: 9. In DNA, the CDR3 is TGTGCCAGCAGCTCTCAACGAACAGGGGGCCCCTACAATGAGCAGTTCTTC. Its protein is CASSSQRTGGPYNEQFF.

The chain links TRBV11-2 to TRBJ1-2, with 12 bases that match TRBD1. Germline V gives CDR1 SGHAT, CDR2 FQNNGV. This CDR3 spans 16 amino acids. V shed 1 base and J 8 bases; nucleotides not matched to a gene: 8. CDR3 DNA sequence: TGTGCCAGCAGCTTAGCTGGGACAGGGGGCGTTTGGGGCTACACCTTC. Residues: CASSLAGTGGVWGYTF. Complete variable domain (other parts from reference TRBV11-2 and TRBJ1-2): EAGVAQSPRYKIIEKRQSVAFWCNPISGHATLYWYQQILGQGPKLLIQFQNNGVVDDSQLPKDRFSAERLKGVDSTLKIQPAKLEDSAVYLCASSLAGTGGVWGYTFGSGTRLTVV.

This sequence joins TRBV27 and TRBJ2-1; D perhaps matches TRBD1 (6 bases). Deletions cut 7 bases from V and 4 bases from J, with 20 bases between. The germline V gene has CDR1 MNHEY and CDR2 SMNVEV (reference sequence). The CDR3 length is 16 residues. For the CDR3, the DNA is TGTGCCAGCACCCTAGGGGGACGGCGAGGATACAATGAGCAGTTCTTC. The encoded protein is CASTLGGRRGYNEQFF.

The V and J genes are TRBV2 and TRBJ2-5; 11 nucleotides match TRBD2. CDR1 SNHLY and CDR2 FYNNEI come from the germline V gene. The CDR3 contains 17 residues. V lost 7 bases to trimming and J lost 5 bases; unmatched junction nucleotides: 15. DNA of the CDR3: TGTGCCAGCATTGCCGGGGTAGCGGGGGGGCCCTGGGAGACCCAGTACTTC. Protein sequence: CASIAGVAGGPWETQYF.

This chain joins TRBV4-3 and TRBJ1-1; 8 positions match TRBD1. Trimming at V came to 1 base and at J to 7 bases, leaving 11 bases not matched to a gene. This CDR3 has 16 residues. CDR1 is LGHNA and CDR2 is YSLEER in the germline V gene. The CDR3 nucleotides are TGCGCCAGCAGCCAAGCCCCAGGGGGCCTATCTAGTGAAGCTTTCTTT. It specifies CASSQAPGGLSSEAFF.

For the CDR3, the DNA is TGTGCCAGCAGACTCCAGGGGGCGGTGAGGCCCCAGCATTTT. Translating gives CASRLQGAVRPQHF. The chain employs TRBV6-6 and TRBJ1-5; TRBD1 aligns across 8 bases. Germline CDR1 and CDR2: MNHNY and SVGAGI (reference sequence). Unmatched junction bases numbered 10, after V lost 6 bases and J lost 9 bases. The CDR3 extends over 14 amino acids.

This clone was seen a handful of times. The chain is built from TRBV5-1 and TRBJ1-1; D is possibly TRBD1 (6 bases). The V end lost 5 bases, the J end lost 3 bases, and 11 bases lay between the germline ends. Germline V gene sequence: CDR1 SGHRS, CDR2 YFSETQ. This CDR3 region has 13 residues. This chain's CDR3 is CASRTNRDTEAFF. In DNA, the CDR3 is TGCGCCAGCAGGACGAACAGGGACACTGAAGCTTTCTTT.

About this clone itself: The junction differs from germline at one of its ends, possibly a read error. This chain joins TRBV7-7 and TRBJ2-5; the D is unclear. TRBJ2-7 matches the DNA end more closely, so the J call is doubtful. Germline CDR1 and CDR2: SSHAT and FNYEAQ (reference sequence). CDR3 length equals 13 residues. This CDR3 reads CASSLGVTYEQYF. CDR3 in DNA: TGTGCTAGCAGCTTAGGCGTAACCTACGAGCAGTACTTC.

This rearrangement joins TRBV7-9 to TRBJ1-1; D may be TRBD1 (5 bases). The germline V gene has CDR1 SEHNR and CDR2 FQNEAQ (reference sequence). The CDR3 runs to 15 residues. The germline V and J ends were trimmed by 5 bases and 2 bases, with 15 bases remaining between them. The CDR3 DNA reads as TGTGCCAGCAGCCCACAAGCAGGGATTAACACTGAAGCTTTCTTT. Translation gives CASSPQAGINTEAFF.